These 23 T cell receptor beta chains were all obtained from the same sample, sequenced in a study of blood T cell repertoires in COVID-19. The data were produced by immunoSEQ multiplex PCR, yet TCRdb's version contains in-frame clones alone and is incomplete. The sample lists 140,000 to 150,000 clones, approximately 90% occurring once. The sequenced sample was PBMCs or T cells enriched from blood (not recorded which). The source of these receptors is a woman aged 25 to 45 with acute COVID-19.

The chain has TRBV5-1 and TRBJ2-1, with D hard to call. This CDR3 comprises 13 residues. The V end was cut by 0 bases, the J end by 5 bases, with 6 bases between. The V gene's germline CDR1 is SGHRS and CDR2 YFSETQ. The CDR3 loop reads CASSLVPNNEQFF. DNA for the CDR3: TGCGCCAGCAGCTTGGTCCCCAACAATGAGCAGTTCTTC. Full variable domain (missing parts from reference TRBV5-1 and TRBJ2-1): KAGVTQTPRYLIKTRGQQVTLSCSPISGHRSVSWYQQTPGQGLQFLFEYFSETQRNKGNFPGRFSGRQFSNSRSEMNVSTLELGDSALYLCASSLVPNNEQFFGPGTRLTVL.

This chain connects TRBV29-1 to TRBJ1-3; D uncertain. The CDR3 sequence is 12 residues long. Per the germline V gene, CDR1 is SQVTM and CDR2 is ANQGSEA. Trimming took 2 bases from V and 5 from J, leaving 7 bases between them. The CDR3 here is CSVESNRNTIYF. In DNA form, the CDR3 reads TGCAGCGTTGAATCAAACAGAAACACCATATATTTT.

V gene TRBV7-9 combines with J gene TRBJ1-1; tentatively, D is TRBD1 (6 bases). CDR3 length equals 16 residues. Trimming left V 6 bases short and J 5 bases short, with 22 bases between. The V gene's germline CDR1 is SEHNR and CDR2 FQNEAQ (reference sequence). CDR3 protein: CASSQRGGGKSTEAFF. The CDR3 region has the DNA TGTGCCAGCAGTCAACGAGGTGGGGGCAAATCTACTGAAGCTTTCTTT. Full variable domain (rest looked up from reference TRBV7-9 and TRBJ1-1): DTGVSQNPRHKITKRGQNVTFRCDPISEHNRLYWYRQTLGQGPEFLTYFQNEAQLEKSRLLSDRFSAERPKGSFSTLEIQRTEQGDSAMYLCASSQRGGGKSTEAFFGQGTRLTVV.

This chain uses TRBV15 with TRBJ2-3; 9 nucleotides line up with TRBD2. This CDR3 comprises 20 residues. V shed 0 bases, J shed 1 base, and the junction held 14 bases outside the gene matches. Germline CDR1 and CDR2: LNHNV and YYDKDF (reference sequence). The CDR3 DNA follows: TGTGCCACCAGCAGAGATACTTTGGCAGACTTAGCGGGGGGCACAGATACGCAGTATTTT. Translating gives CATSRDTLADLAGGTDTQYF.

The V call is TRBV5-1, the J call TRBJ2-5; tentatively, D is TRBD1 (6 bases). Trimming left V 0 bases short and J 4 bases short, with 16 bases between. The CDR3 is 16 amino acids. Germline values: CDR1 SGHRS, CDR2 YFSETQ. CDR3 sequence (DNA): TGCGCCAGCAGCTTGGTTGTAGGGGGATTGGCAGAGACCCAGTACTTC. It codes for CASSLVVGGLAETQYF.

The chain uses TRBV6-5 and TRBJ2-1; possible D gene TRBD1, 6 bases. Trimming took off 0 bases at V and 3 bases at J, with 12 bases between the two ends. The CDR3 runs 16 residues. Germline CDR1 and CDR2: MNHEY and SVGAGI. The CDR3 is CASSYSAGAGYNEQFF. The DNA of the CDR3 is TGTGCCAGCAGTTACTCGGCAGGGGCCGGCTACAATGAGCAGTTCTTC.

The V call is TRBV3-1 (or the pseudogene TRBV3-2), the J call TRBJ2-2; TRBD2 matches 10 bases. CDR1 and CDR2 from the germline V gene are LGHDT and YNNKEL (reference sequence). The trim removed 1 base at V and 4 bases at J, leaving 6 bases unmatched. The CDR3 length is 17 residues. The DNA of the CDR3 is TGTGCCAGCAGCCAAGGGTCTAGCGGGAGATTCACCGGGGAGCTGTTTTTT. It translates to CASSQGSSGRFTGELFF.

This clone has a handful of counts. The chain carries TRBV6-6 and TRBJ1-5, with D hard to call. Germline lookup yields CDR1 MNHNY and CDR2 SVGAGI (reference sequence). V lost 8 bases and J 0 bases, leaving 8 bases between the germline ends. The CDR3 covers 13 residues. CDR3 loop: CASHDYSNQPQHF. In DNA form, the CDR3 reads TGTGCCAGCCACGACTATAGCAATCAGCCCCAGCATTTT.

V is TRBV28 and J is TRBJ1-6; D is unresolved. Germline CDR1 MDHEN, CDR2 SYDVKM. V was trimmed by 5 bases and J by 0 bases, leaving 11 bases between them. The length of the CDR3 is 16 residues. CDR3 bases: TGTGCCAGCAGTCCGAGAGGGAGCTCCTATAATTCACCCCTCCACTTT. Residues: CASSPRGSSYNSPLHF. Supplemented by reference TRBV28 and TRBJ1-6, the full variable domain reads DVKVTQSSRYLVKRTGEKVFLECVQDMDHENMFWYRQDPGLGLRLIYFSYDVKMKEKGDIPEGYSVSREKKERFSLILESASTNQTSMYLCASSPRGSSYNSPLHFGNGTRLTVT.

The chain uses TRBV18 and TRBJ2-1; D remains unclear. Trimming removed 5 bases from V and 0 bases from J, with 8 bases in between. Germline V gene sequence: CDR1 KGHSH, CDR2 LQKENI. This CDR3 comprises 14 residues. The CDR3 is CASSISNSYNEQFF. The CDR3 DNA reads as TGTGCCAGCTCAATCAGTAACTCCTACAATGAGCAGTTCTTC.

The V and J genes are TRBV25-1 and TRBJ2-5; TRBD2 matches 8 bases. Per germline, CDR1 MGHDK and CDR2 SYGVNS. The CDR3 length is 14 residues. The V gene end was trimmed by 3 bases and the J gene end by 4 bases; junction bases not matched to a gene: 4. This chain's CDR3 is CASSDLSGTETQYF. The CDR3 nucleotides are TGTGCCAGCAGTGATCTTAGCGGGACAGAGACCCAGTACTTC.

This sequence joins TRBV16 and TRBJ1-2; a weak D match, TRBD1 (5 bases). CDR1 is KGHSY, CDR2 FQNENV, per germline. This CDR3 comprises 13 residues. The V gene lost 0 bases and the J gene lost 7 bases, with 9 bases spanning the gap. CDR3 sequence (DNA): TGTGCCAGCAGCCAATCCGGGGGAATTGGCTACACCTTC. Translated, it gives CASSQSGGIGYTF.

The table lists this clone with many counts. The J gene is TRBJ1-3, the V gene TRBV25-1; D is ambiguous. Germline V gives CDR1 MGHDK, CDR2 SYGVNS. The CDR3 consists of 16 residues. The V and J ends lost 1 base and 2 bases respectively, with 12 bases between them. The CDR3 reads CASSEWEEDTGNTIYF. The CDR3 DNA sequence: TGTGCCAGCAGTGAATGGGAGGAAGATACTGGAAACACCATATATTTT.

The gene calls are TRBV10-3 and TRBJ2-7; the match to TRBD1 covers 8 bases. Germline V lookup: CDR1 ENHRY, CDR2 SYGVKD. V lost 4 bases to trimming and J lost 3 bases; unmatched junction nucleotides: 11. The CDR3 loop spans 16 amino acids. CDR3 sequence: CAISASGQGFLYEQYF. In nucleotides, the CDR3 is TGTGCCATCAGTGCATCAGGACAGGGCTTTCTCTACGAGCAGTACTTC.

This chain links TRBV7-2 with TRBJ2-1; D is unclear. The germline V gene encodes CDR1 SGHTA and CDR2 FQGNSA. The length of the CDR3 is 13 residues. Trimming removed 0 bases from V and 5 bases from J, with 5 bases in between. The CDR3 nucleotides are TGTGCCAGCAGCTTAGCGAGGCACAATGAGCAGTTCTTC. It is translated as CASSLARHNEQFF.

This chain links TRBV2 with TRBJ2-5; 7 nucleotides align to TRBD1. CDR1 SNHLY and CDR2 FYNNEI come from the germline V gene. V dropped 7 bases and J dropped 5; count of bases not matched to a gene: 10. The CDR3 consists of 14 residues. The CDR3, as DNA: TGTGCCAGCACGGCGGTCGACAGGGACGAGACCCAGTACTTC. It translates to CASTAVDRDETQYF. Using reference TRBV2 and TRBJ2-5 for the parts outside the CDR3, the full variable domain is EPEVTQTPSHQVTQMGQEVILRCVPISNHLYFYWYRQILGQKVEFLVSFYNNEISEKSEIFDDQFSVERPDGSNFTLKIRSTKLEDSAMYFCASTAVDRDETQYFGPGTRLLVL.

The chain is built from TRBV7-6 and TRBJ1-3; D is unresolved. The V and J ends lost 3 bases and 4 bases respectively, with 13 bases between them. Germline CDR1 reads SGHVS; CDR2 reads FNYEAQ. The CDR3 totals 15 residues. Written as DNA, the CDR3 is TGTGCCAGCAGCTTCTCGGGTGGGTCCGGAAACACCATATATTTT. Protein sequence: CASSFSGGSGNTIYF.

Only one count was recorded for this clone. The chain couples TRBV30 to TRBJ2-1; 13 bases fit TRBD2. Germline-derived CDR1 and CDR2 are GTSNPN and SVGIG (reference sequence). Trimming cost V 2 bases and J 10 bases; bases outside gene matches: 11. This CDR3 is 16 amino acids long. This CDR3 is CAWSTSGRGEGNEQFF. CDR3 nucleotides: TGTGCCTGGAGTACTAGCGGGAGGGGCGAGGGGAACGAGCAGTTCTTC.

This chain links TRBV6-2 or TRBV6-3 with TRBJ1-6; 9 bases match TRBD1. The ends lost 3 bases at V and 9 bases at J; junction bases unmatched: 3. The CDR3 runs to 14 residues. CDR1 and CDR2 (germline): MNHEY, SVGEGT. CDR3 DNA sequence: TGTGCCAGCAGTTATTCACAGGGGGCTTCACCCCTCCACTTT. It codes for CASSYSQGASPLHF.

The chain combines TRBV7-9 with TRBJ2-1, with 10 nucleotides matching TRBD2. V was clipped by 1 base and J by 10 bases; unmatched bases: 13. The CDR3 is made up of 17 amino acids. Germline lookup yields CDR1 SEHNR and CDR2 FQNEAQ (reference sequence). The CDR3 nucleotides are TGTGCCAGCAGCTTAGGACTAGCGGGCGGGACCCCTAGGGAGCAGTTCTTC. It specifies CASSLGLAGGTPREQFF.

The chain couples TRBV28 to TRBJ1-2; no definite D call. The CDR3 runs to 12 residues. Trimming took 2 bases from V and 5 from J, leaving 6 bases between them. Germline values: CDR1 MDHEN, CDR2 SYDVKM. The CDR3 nucleotides are TGTGCCAGCAGTTTACACAGATATGGCTACACCTTC. Protein: CASSLHRYGYTF.

The chain employs TRBV4-3 and TRBJ1-1, with no clear D. Trimming took 0 bases from V and 4 from J, leaving 12 bases between them. The CDR3 covers 15 residues. Germline CDR1 and CDR2: LGHNA and YSLEER. CDR3 loop: CASSQDVGLGTEAFF. CDR3 coding DNA: TGCGCCAGCAGCCAAGATGTGGGCCTTGGCACTGAAGCTTTCTTT.

This chain links TRBV4-3 with TRBJ2-3; maybe TRBD2 (5 bases). Trimming took 1 base from V and 2 from J, leaving 10 bases between them. Germline V gene data show CDR1 as LGHNA and CDR2 as YSLEER. The CDR3 is made up of 15 amino acids. For the CDR3, the DNA is TGCGCCAGCAGCCAAGGGCTAGCCCTCACAGATACGCAGTATTTT. Translating gives CASSQGLALTDTQYF.